One and the same sample provided the 22 T cell receptor beta chains below, sequenced in a study of CD8 T cells in Susac syndrome. The authors reverse transcribed roughly 0.5 to 1 ug RNA with random hexamers. Via MiXCR, TCRdb re-called the immunoSEQ multiplex PCR reads, giving one row per CDR3 protein. This repertoire shows some 150,000 distinct CDR3 sequences, approximately 96% found once; its top ten account for roughly 0.08%. Sequencing was done on a sample of CD4+ T cells from PBMCs. The receptors stem from a human donor with Susac syndrome.

The genes are TRBV4-1 and TRBJ1-2, with D possibly being TRBD1 (6 bases). The V gene's germline CDR1 is MGHRA and CDR2 YSYEKL. Trimming pared 2 bases from V and 5 bases from J, leaving 15 bases between. This CDR3 comprises 15 residues. The CDR3: CASSQTPGHGYGYTF. The CDR3 DNA sequence: TGCGCCAGCAGCCAAACACCGGGACACGGATATGGCTACACCTTC.

The chain joins TRBV10-3 to TRBJ2-7, with 10 nucleotides matching TRBD2. Germline V CDR1 and CDR2: ENHRY, SYGVKD. The CDR3 spans 16 residues. The J segment lost 3 bases and the V segment lost 6 bases, leaving 11 bases of the junction unmatched. The chain's CDR3 is CAISPFGSGRLYEQYF. For the CDR3, the DNA is TGTGCCATCAGCCCTTTCGGTAGCGGGAGGCTCTACGAGCAGTACTTC.

The chain uses TRBV6-5 and TRBJ2-7; TRBD1 might be the D (6 bases). Germline V gene sequence: CDR1 MNHEY, CDR2 SVGAGI. V lost 10 bases to trimming and J lost 3 bases, with 16 bases between them. The CDR3 sequence is 13 residues long. The CDR3 sequence: CAILWTVNYEQYF. CDR3 in DNA: TGTGCCATCCTGTGGACAGTGAACTACGAGCAGTACTTC.

The V call is TRBV20-1, the J call TRBJ2-5, with 8 bases aligning to TRBD1. This CDR3 has 16 amino acids. Germline V gene lookup returns CDR1 DFQATT and CDR2 SNEGSKA (reference sequence). V trimming: 0 bases; J trimming: 2 bases; junction bases outside the gene matches: 8. The CDR3 is CSAREGGTGLQETQYF. CDR3 coding DNA: TGCAGTGCTAGAGAGGGTGGGACAGGATTACAAGAGACCCAGTACTTC.

This clonotype showed up just once. V and J are TRBV15 and TRBJ2-7; D is unclear. Germline values: CDR1 LNHNV, CDR2 YYDKDF (reference sequence). The V and J ends lost 0 bases and 2 bases respectively, with 5 bases between them. The CDR3 has 13 amino acids. CDR3 amino acids: CATSRDSTYEQYF. DNA for the CDR3: TGTGCCACCAGCAGAGACAGCACCTACGAGCAGTACTTC.

V usage is TRBV18 and J usage is TRBJ1-2; D is uncertain. The CDR3 has 13 amino acids. The ends were cut back, 3 bases at V and 6 bases at J, with 11 bases in the middle. The germline V gene encodes CDR1 KGHSH and CDR2 LQKENI. CDR3 DNA: TGTGCCAGCTCACCTAGGGCCTGGGATGGCTACACCTTC. Its translation is CASSPRAWDGYTF. Full variable domain (outside the CDR3, taken from reference TRBV18 and TRBJ1-2): NAGVMQNPRHLVRRRGQEARLRCSPMKGHSHVYWYRQLPEEGLKFMVYLQKENIIDESGMPKERFSAEFPKEGPSILRIQQVVRGDSAAYFCASSPRAWDGYTFGSGTRLTVV.

The rearrangement uses TRBV6-2 or TRBV6-3 and TRBJ2-7; D remains unclear. The V gene's germline CDR1 is MNHEY and CDR2 SVGEGT. This CDR3 has 11 amino acids. The V end lost 0 bases, the J end lost 5 bases, and 2 bases lay between the germline ends. CDR3 nucleotide sequence: TGTGCCAGCAGTTACTCGAACGAGCAGTACTTC. Its protein is CASSYSNEQYF.

V gene TRBV18 combines with J gene TRBJ2-2; 7 bases are shared with TRBD2. This CDR3 comprises 17 residues. From germline, CDR1 is KGHSH and CDR2 LQKENI. The V segment lost 1 base and the J segment 1 base; nucleotides outside the gene matches: 6. CDR3 residues: CASSPRLVAGNTGELFF. The CDR3 DNA sequence: TGTGCCAGCTCACCACGGTTGGTAGCGGGGAACACCGGGGAGCTGTTTTTT.

CDR3 bases: TGTGCCAGCAGTGATTATGAGACCCAGTACTTC. It is translated as CASSDYETQYF. The chain combines TRBV25-1 with TRBJ2-5, with D hard to call. The germline CDR1 and CDR2 sequences are MGHDK and SYGVNS. The V gene lost 3 bases and the J gene lost 5 bases, with 4 bases spanning the gap. CDR3 length: 11 residues.

The V and J genes are TRBV12-3 or TRBV12-4 and TRBJ2-1; no reliable D call. The germline V and J ends were trimmed by 5 bases and 8 bases, with 13 bases remaining between them. The CDR3 extends over 13 amino acids. This CDR3 reads CASSTFPSYEQFF. CDR3 nucleotides: TGTGCCAGCAGTACGTTTCCCTCCTATGAGCAGTTCTTC.

As to this clonotype: An end of the junction does not agree with germline; a read error may underlie this. The J gene is TRBJ2-7, the V gene TRBV7-7; maybe TRBD2 (6 bases). The CDR3 extends over 13 amino acids. Germline V lookup: CDR1 SSHAT, CDR2 FNYEAQ (reference sequence). In nucleotides, the CDR3 is TGTGCTAGCAGCCCGTCCGGAGCGGGCGAGCAGTACTTC. Protein: CASSPSGAGEQYF.

V gene TRBV12-3 or TRBV12-4 combines with J gene TRBJ2-7; perhaps TRBD1 as D (5 bases). This CDR3 contains 13 residues. Between the trimmed V and J ends, which lost 7 bases and 2 bases, there was a span of 12 bases. The CDR3 nucleotides read TGTGCCAGCACCGGAACAGGAGCCTACGAGCAGTACTTC. Its protein product is CASTGTGAYEQYF.

V is TRBV20-1 and J is TRBJ2-1; D is unclear. From germline, CDR1 is DFQATT and CDR2 SNEGSKA (reference sequence). V was cut by 1 base and J by 10 bases, with 8 bases left in between. This CDR3 has 11 amino acids. CDR3 coding DNA: TGCAGTGCTAGAGGGCCCCGGGAGCAGTTCTTC. Translating it yields CSARGPREQFF.

V gene TRBV12-3 or TRBV12-4 combines with J gene TRBJ2-1; D might be TRBD1 (5 bases). The V end lost 2 bases, the J end lost 5 bases, and 13 bases lay between the germline ends. This CDR3 is 15 amino acids long. CDR3 nucleotides: TGTGCCAGCAGTTTATTCCCAGGGTTCAACAATGAGCAGTTCTTC. Its translation: CASSLFPGFNNEQFF.

V gene TRBV20-1 combines with J gene TRBJ1-1, with a tentative D call TRBD1 (6 bases). V shed 1 base and J shed 10 bases, with 19 bases lying between them. This CDR3 contains 14 residues. Germline V gene lookup returns CDR1 DFQATT and CDR2 SNEGSKA (reference sequence). CDR3 sequence: CSARGRRQVRGAFF. In DNA, the CDR3 is TGCAGTGCTAGAGGCCGCAGACAGGTTAGGGGAGCTTTCTTT.

This chain connects TRBV19 to TRBJ1-1, with D tentatively TRBD1 (5 bases). The V gene's germline CDR1 is LNHDA and CDR2 SQIVND (reference sequence). V gave up 7 bases and J gave up 1 base, with 19 bases separating them. CDR3 size: 16 residues. The CDR3 DNA is TGTGCCAGTACCAATTCCCTAGGGGTGAAGAACACTGAAGCTTTCTTT. This codes for CASTNSLGVKNTEAFF.

This clonotype appeared once. This chain's CDR3 is CASSPRGVKNSPLHF. In DNA form, the CDR3 reads TGTGCCAGCAGTCCCCGGGGGGTTAAGAATTCACCCCTCCACTTT. The chain joins TRBV2 to TRBJ1-6; possible D gene TRBD1, 5 bases. The germline gives CDR1 SNHLY, CDR2 FYNNEI. The CDR3 has 15 amino acids. Trimming left V 5 bases short and J 7 bases short, with 15 bases between.

The chain combines TRBV13 with TRBJ2-1; D is tentatively TRBD1 or TRBD2 (5 bases each). The germline CDR1 and CDR2 sequences are PRHDT and FYEKMQ (reference sequence). The CDR3 sequence is 15 residues long. With 0 bases removed from V and 6 bases from J, the gap between germline ends came to 12 bases. The CDR3 reads CASSLGAGTGNEQFF. The CDR3, as DNA: TGTGCCAGCAGCTTAGGCGCCGGGACGGGCAATGAGCAGTTCTTC.

CDR3 DNA sequence: TGTGCCAGTAGTACCTCAACAGAGACTGAAGCTTTCTTT. Residues: CASSTSTETEAFF. The V call is TRBV19, the J call TRBJ1-1, with D uncertain. The CDR3 consists of 13 residues. V was clipped by 4 bases and J by 5 bases, with 11 bases between them. CDR1 LNHDA and CDR2 SQIVND come from the germline V gene (reference sequence).

This clonotype came up once. The chain has TRBV5-1 and TRBJ2-1; D unclear. The CDR3 contains 12 residues. Germline CDR1 SGHRS, CDR2 YFSETQ. V dropped 1 base and J dropped 14 bases, with 13 bases sitting between them. CDR3 loop: CASSLKGSREFF. CDR3 coding DNA: TGCGCCAGCAGCTTGAAGGGCAGCCGGGAGTTCTTC.

The rearrangement uses TRBV28 and TRBJ1-2, with D possibly TRBD1 on 6 matching bases. V lost 8 bases and J 2 bases, leaving 15 bases between the germline ends. Germline V lookup: CDR1 MDHEN, CDR2 SYDVKM. The CDR3 runs 14 residues. The chain's CDR3 is CASYGRGANYGYTF. CDR3 bases: TGTGCCAGCTACGGGCGGGGGGCCAACTATGGCTACACCTTC.

This clonotype was observed a single time. The chain joins TRBV7-9 to TRBJ2-6, with TRBD1 as a possible D gene (5 bases). V lost 9 bases and J 3 bases, leaving 12 bases between the germline ends. CDR1 and CDR2 (germline): SEHNR, FQNEAQ (reference sequence). CDR3 size: 14 residues. The CDR3 nucleotides read TGTGCCAGTCCACAGGACCGTGGGGCCAACGTCCTGACTTTC. It specifies CASPQDRGANVLTF. Full variable domain (outside the CDR3, taken from reference TRBV7-9 and TRBJ2-6): DTGVSQNPRHKITKRGQNVTFRCDPISEHNRLYWYRQTLGQGPEFLTYFQNEAQLEKSRLLSDRFSAERPKGSFSTLEIQRTEQGDSAMYLCASPQDRGANVLTFGAGSRLTVL.